This TCR beta chain stems from a study of shared clonotypes between healthy human individuals. CDR3 length: 17 residues. Looked up from germline, CDR1 is MNHEY and CDR2 is SMNVEV (reference sequence). With V trimmed by 0 bases and J by 2 bases, 2 bases remained unmatched. Study observations and caveats: Between four donors, naive CD4 clonotypes were shared at a level of about 5%.

Terminally differentiated effector memory CD45RA+ cells were left out of the naive CD8 fraction, which was CD45RO-negative and positively selected for CCR7. Assay: immunoSEQ multiplex PCR; the TCRdb copy retains only in-frame clones and omits some. The sample holds roughly 570,000 clones, roughly 98% seen once. This clone appeared once. Its antigen is not identified. The clonotype comes from a young man in good health. The chain has TRBV27 and TRBJ2-1; the match to TRBD2 covers 12 bases. Input material: naive CD8+ T cells sorted from blood. For the CDR3, the DNA is TGTGCCAGCAGTTTATCGGCTAGCGGGAGGGCCTACAATGAGCAGTTCTTC. This translates into CASSLSASGRAYNEQFF.